The 21 T cell receptor beta chains below come from one sample, sequenced in a study of T cell responses to AZD1222 COVID-19 vaccine. Sequencing used immunoSEQ multiplex PCR; TCRdb keeps in-frame clones, though not all of them. The table records more than 70,000 clones, approximately 89% of them present only once. The sample here was peripheral blood, taken on day 0 of AZD1222 vaccination. Receptor source: an adult in good health.

This clone was picked up one time. The chain is built from TRBV6-1 and TRBJ2-3, with 8 positions matching TRBD2. V shed 1 base, J shed 5 bases, and the junction held 5 bases outside the gene matches. From germline, CDR1 is MNHNS and CDR2 SASEGT. The CDR3 is 15 residues long. CDR3 sequence: CASSEGRGEVDTQYF. The DNA of the CDR3 is TGTGCCAGCAGTGAAGGGCGGGGGGAGGTAGATACGCAGTATTTT.

V usage is TRBV5-4 and J usage is TRBJ1-1; D uncertain. Trimming cost V 5 bases and J 1 base, with 12 bases left between them. In germline, CDR1 is SGHNT, CDR2 YYREEE (reference sequence). CDR3 length equals 14 residues. As DNA, the CDR3 is TGTGCCAGCAGTGGGTCAGTGGGGAACACTGAAGCTTTCTTT. This gives the protein CASSGSVGNTEAFF.

The rearrangement links TRBV28 to TRBJ1-2, with D hard to call. V was shortened by 10 bases and J by 0 bases, with 9 bases between the two germline ends. Per the germline V gene, CDR1 is MDHEN and CDR2 is SYDVKM. The CDR3 length is 12 residues. Here the CDR3 reads CAILRANYGYTF. DNA of the CDR3: TGTGCCATCTTAAGAGCTAACTATGGCTACACCTTC.

The chain uses TRBV2 and TRBJ1-5; no reliable D call. The ends were cut back, 2 bases at V and 4 bases at J, with 9 bases in the middle. The CDR3 sequence is 14 residues long. Germline CDR1 and CDR2: SNHLY and FYNNEI. The CDR3 protein is CASSEWVLNQPQHF. DNA of the CDR3: TGTGCCAGCAGTGAATGGGTCCTTAATCAGCCCCAGCATTTT.

The gene calls are TRBV5-4 and TRBJ1-2; tentatively, D is TRBD1 (5 bases). The germline V gene encodes CDR1 SGHNT and CDR2 YYREEE (reference sequence). CDR3 length: 14 amino acids. Between the trimmed V and J ends, which lost 5 bases and 0 bases, there was a span of 11 bases. The chain's CDR3 is CASRARETNYGYTF. CDR3 nucleotide sequence: TGTGCCAGCAGAGCCAGGGAAACTAACTATGGCTACACCTTC.

This clone was detected only once. The J gene is TRBJ1-2, the V gene TRBV15; unclear D gene. Germline lookup yields CDR1 LNHNV and CDR2 YYDKDF (reference sequence). The V end lost 0 bases, the J end lost 7 bases, and 6 bases lay between the germline ends. This CDR3 is 12 amino acids long. CDR3 in amino acids: CATSRDWSGYTF. The CDR3 bases are TGTGCCACCAGCAGAGATTGGAGTGGCTACACCTTC.

V and J are TRBV2 and TRBJ1-3; D is perhaps TRBD1 (6 bases). Germline CDR1 and CDR2: SNHLY and FYNNEI. The V end was cut by 7 bases, the J end by 2 bases, with 12 bases between. This CDR3 spans 14 amino acids. The CDR3 loop is CASMRGATGNTIYF. In DNA, the CDR3 is TGTGCCAGCATGAGGGGGGCGACTGGAAACACCATATATTTT. The full variable domain, completed using reference TRBV2 and TRBJ1-3, is EPEVTQTPSHQVTQMGQEVILRCVPISNHLYFYWYRQILGQKVEFLVSFYNNEISEKSEIFDDQFSVERPDGSNFTLKIRSTKLEDSAMYFCASMRGATGNTIYFGEGSWLTVV.

This chain connects TRBV6-5 to TRBJ1-1, with D unclear. V was trimmed by 7 bases and J by 0 bases, leaving 9 bases between them. Germline V lookup: CDR1 MNHEY, CDR2 SVGAGI. The length of the CDR3 is 13 residues. This chain's CDR3 is CASNKDLNTEAFF. CDR3 in DNA: TGTGCCAGCAACAAGGACTTGAACACTGAAGCTTTCTTT.

J is TRBJ1-2 and V is TRBV9; 9 nucleotides align to TRBD1. V gave up 0 bases and J gave up 3 bases; unmatched junction bases: 6. Germline values: CDR1 SGDLS, CDR2 YYNGEE. This CDR3 comprises 16 residues. Here the CDR3 reads CASSVAQTGGYYGYTF. The DNA of the CDR3 is TGTGCCAGCAGCGTAGCCCAGACAGGGGGTTACTATGGCTACACCTTC.

This rearrangement joins TRBV5-8 to TRBJ2-7; 12 bases match TRBD2. The CDR3 is 15 amino acids. The V gene's germline CDR1 is SGHTS and CDR2 YDEGEE. V lost 6 bases to trimming and J lost 2 bases; unmatched junction nucleotides: 6. This CDR3 reads CASTLGLAGPYEQYF. In DNA form, the CDR3 reads TGTGCCAGCACCCTAGGACTAGCGGGACCCTACGAGCAGTACTTC.

This chain uses TRBV3-1 (or the pseudogene TRBV3-2) with TRBJ1-2; D may be TRBD1 (5 bases). Germline CDR1 reads LGHDT; CDR2 reads YNNKEL (reference sequence). The germline V and J ends were trimmed by 3 bases and 7 bases, with 12 bases remaining between them. The CDR3 is made up of 13 amino acids. In DNA, the CDR3 is TGTGCCAGCAGCCAGCAGGGTTGGGGTGGCTACACCTTC. Its translation: CASSQQGWGGYTF.

V gene TRBV5-8 combines with J gene TRBJ2-1; TRBD1 aligns across 10 bases. Per the germline V gene, CDR1 is SGHTS and CDR2 is YDEGEE. Germline trimming cut 2 bases from V and 4 bases from J; bases unmatched to any gene: 6. This CDR3 has 16 amino acids. The CDR3 coding sequence is TGTGCCAGCAGCTTACGGAGGACAGGGGGGTACAATGAGCAGTTCTTC. It is translated as CASSLRRTGGYNEQFF.

The chain links TRBV5-1 to TRBJ1-4; the D gene is possibly TRBD1 (6 bases). V was cut by 2 bases and J by 8 bases, with 13 bases left in between. CDR1 SGHRS and CDR2 YFSETQ come from the germline V gene. The CDR3 sequence is 14 residues long. CDR3 in amino acids: CASSFLQGGEKLFF. CDR3 DNA: TGCGCCAGCAGCTTCCTACAGGGTGGCGAAAAACTGTTTTTT.

This clone was detected only once. The chain carries TRBV7-8 and TRBJ1-5; D call uncertain. V was shortened by 5 bases and J by 1 base, with 9 bases between the two germline ends. Germline CDR1 and CDR2: SGHVS and FQNEAQ. The CDR3 has 14 residues. CDR3 sequence (DNA): TGTGCCAGCAGCCCCGGCAGCAGCAATCAGCCCCAGCATTTT. It specifies CASSPGSSNQPQHF.

The CDR3 loop is CASGYAYEQYF. The CDR3, as DNA: TGTGCCAGCGGGTACGCCTACGAGCAGTACTTC. V usage is TRBV12-3 or TRBV12-4 and J usage is TRBJ2-7, with D uncertain. The CDR3 has 11 residues. The germline V and J ends were trimmed by 8 bases and 2 bases, with 7 bases remaining between them.

CDR3 DNA sequence: TGTGCCAGCAGTATCATTGTGGTTGACACTGAAGCTTTCTTT. This translates into CASSIIVVDTEAFF. The chain combines TRBV6-4 with TRBJ1-1; D is ambiguous. CDR3 size: 14 residues. Germline CDR1 is MRHNA and CDR2 is SNTAGT. V dropped 5 bases and J dropped 3 bases, with 13 bases sitting between them.

The CDR3 DNA is TGTGCCAGCAGTTACTCGAACCTCTATGGCTACACCTTC. This codes for CASSYSNLYGYTF. V is TRBV6-5 and J is TRBJ1-2; D not resolved. The CDR3 runs to 13 residues. V lost 0 bases and J 4 bases, leaving 6 bases between the germline ends. CDR1 MNHEY and CDR2 SVGAGI come from the germline V gene.

The chain recombines TRBV24-1 with TRBJ1-5; perhaps TRBD1 as D (5 bases). CDR1 is KGHDR, CDR2 SFDVKD, per germline. This CDR3 region has 16 residues. The germline V and J ends were trimmed by 3 bases and 0 bases, with 11 bases remaining between them. As DNA, the CDR3 is TGTGCCACCAGTGATAGACAGACTCTTAGCAATCAGCCCCAGCATTTT. It yields the protein CATSDRQTLSNQPQHF.

The V gene is TRBV25-1, the J gene TRBJ1-4, with D possibly being TRBD1 (6 bases). With 6 bases removed from V and 8 bases from J, the gap between germline ends came to 19 bases. Germline V CDR1 and CDR2: MGHDK, SYGVNS. The CDR3 is 15 residues long. CDR3 loop: CASSKPTGLGEKLFF. The CDR3 DNA is TGTGCCAGCAGCAAACCGACAGGTTTAGGCGAAAAACTGTTTTTT.

V gene TRBV19 combines with J gene TRBJ1-2, with 9 positions matching TRBD1. There are 14 residues in the CDR3. V lost 5 bases and J lost 4; bases outside the gene matches: 5. Germline assignment: CDR1 LNHDA and CDR2 SQIVND (reference sequence). The CDR3 sequence is CASSEPGQGYGYTF. The CDR3 nucleotides are TGTGCCAGTAGTGAGCCGGGACAGGGCTATGGCTACACCTTC.

V and J are TRBV6-5 and TRBJ1-2; D remains unclear. Germline-derived CDR1 and CDR2 are MNHEY and SVGAGI. CDR3 length: 14 residues. Trimming pared 0 bases from V and 0 bases from J, leaving 5 bases between. Written as DNA, the CDR3 is TGTGCCAGCAGTTACTCGGCCACTAACTATGGCTACACCTTC. Protein product: CASSYSATNYGYTF.